The 24 T cell receptor beta chains reported below all come from one sample, sequenced in a study of T cells in Graves' hyperthyroidism and ophthalmopathy. Amplification yielded TCR beta CDR3 regions, with RNA transcripts as the source. HTBI primers drove first-round RT-PCR of the TCR CDR3. TCRdb re-called the multiplex PCR reads with MiXCR, one entry per CDR3 protein. Among roughly 710,000 distinct CDR3 sequences, about a third were seen once, and the ten largest hold more than 25%. Sequenced input: blood. The receptors originated from a woman between 40 and 55 years old with Graves' hyperthyroidism.

The genes are TRBV3-2 and TRBJ2-5; the DNA was not used to check the table's D call, TRBD1. TRBV3-2 is deemed a pseudogene. This CDR3 has 15 residues. CDR3 sequence (DNA): TGTGCCAGCAGCCAGGAGGGACAGGGGGTGAGTCCCCAGTACTTC. Protein sequence: CASSQEGQGVSPQYF.

Turning to this clonotype: Compared with germline, one end of the junction differs, possibly owing to a read error. The chain joins TRBV24-1 to TRBJ1-5; D not certain. This CDR3 has 13 amino acids. The germline CDR1 and CDR2 sequences are KGHDR and SFDVKD. The CDR3: CASSKEVYQPQHF. In DNA, the CDR3 is TGTGCCAGCAGTAAGGAGGTTTATCAGCCCCAGCATTTT.

This clonotype came up a few times. The V gene is TRBV6-5, the J gene TRBJ1-4, with TRBD1 identical over 7 bases. CDR1 MNHEY and CDR2 SVGAGI come from the germline V gene. The CDR3 totals 14 residues. Trimming at V came to 5 bases and at J to 7 bases, leaving 7 bases not matched to a gene. The CDR3 region is CASSHQQGSEKLFF. DNA for the CDR3: TGTGCCAGCAGTCACCAACAGGGGAGTGAAAAACTGTTTTTT.

As DNA, the CDR3 is TGCAGTCATACAGGGGGCTGGGAGACCCAGTACTTC. It yields the protein CSHTGGWETQYF. The rearrangement links TRBV20-1 to TRBJ2-5; 9 bases agree with TRBD1. V dropped 8 bases and J dropped 5; count of bases not matched to a gene: 6. The CDR3 is 12 residues long. Germline CDR1 DFQATT, CDR2 SNEGSKA (reference sequence).

This clonotype was seen many times. V and J are TRBV12-3 or TRBV12-4 and TRBJ1-2; perhaps TRBD1 as D (5 bases). The CDR3 runs to 13 residues. Deletions cut 5 bases from V and 1 base from J, with 8 bases between. The CDR3 region is CASSRDGNYGYTF. CDR3 coding DNA: TGTGCCAGCAGTCGGGACGGTAACTATGGCTACACCTTC.

This clonotype was detected many times. The gene calls are TRBV12-3 or TRBV12-4 and TRBJ1-5; D remains ambiguous. With 7 bases removed from V and 9 bases from J, the gap between germline ends came to 13 bases. This CDR3 has 12 amino acids. In nucleotides, the CDR3 is TGTGCCAGCAATGTGCGTATGGGGCCCCAGCATTTT. Protein product: CASNVRMGPQHF.

The chain joins TRBV7-2 to TRBJ2-7; no clear D. The germline gives CDR1 SGHTA, CDR2 FQGNSA. This CDR3 spans 12 amino acids. Trimming took 3 bases from V and 5 from J, leaving 8 bases between them. CDR3 coding DNA: TGTGCCAGCAGCTTTTCCTTCCACGAGCAGTACTTC. This translates into CASSFSFHEQYF.

About this clonotype itself: A much more abundant neighbour one base away suggests this may be a read error. The chain links TRBV19 to TRBJ2-6; D is ambiguous. The CDR3 is made up of 15 amino acids. The germline V gene has CDR1 LNHDA and CDR2 SQIVND (reference sequence). The CDR3 coding sequence is TGTGCCAGTAGTATCATTCAGTCTGGGGTCAACGTCCTGACTTTC. Amino acid sequence: CASSIIQSGVNVLTF.

This clonotype was recorded many times. The chain joins TRBV29-1 to TRBJ2-7; 10 positions agree with TRBD2. Germline CDR1 is SQVTM and CDR2 is ANQGSEA. The CDR3 covers 15 residues. With V trimmed by 6 bases and J by 3 bases, 11 bases remained unmatched. The CDR3 region has the DNA TGCAGCGTAGACCGCTTAGCGGGAGGTCGCTACGAGCAGTACTTC. This codes for CSVDRLAGGRYEQYF.

This clonotype was seen many times. The V call is TRBV2, the J call TRBJ1-2; D remains unclear. V was cut by 3 bases and J by 5 bases, with 13 bases left in between. The CDR3 covers 14 residues. CDR1 is SNHLY and CDR2 is FYNNEI in the germline V gene. CDR3 residues: CASSEEGFRYGYTF. CDR3 DNA sequence: TGTGCCAGCAGTGAGGAAGGGTTTCGTTATGGCTACACCTTC.

The chain joins TRBV29-1 to TRBJ2-5; 13 bases are shared with TRBD2. The CDR3 is 14 residues long. V gave up 7 bases and J gave up 5 bases; unmatched junction bases: 7. Germline CDR1 SQVTM, CDR2 ANQGSEA. This CDR3 reads CSETSGRDGETQYF. The DNA for the CDR3 is TGCAGCGAAACTAGCGGGAGGGATGGGGAGACCCAGTACTTC.

This clonotype was counted between two and nine times. The chain recombines TRBV12-3 or TRBV12-4 with TRBJ1-1; 9 positions match TRBD1. The CDR3 consists of 14 residues. V shed 4 bases, J shed 3 bases, and the junction held 3 bases outside the gene matches. The CDR3 is CASSYRGRDTEAFF. The CDR3 bases are TGTGCCAGCAGTTACAGGGGGCGCGACACTGAAGCTTTCTTT.

The chain uses TRBV4-3 and TRBJ1-2, with 7 bases matching TRBD1. The V gene's germline CDR1 is LGHNA and CDR2 YSLEER. The trim removed 2 bases at V and 8 bases at J, leaving 5 bases unmatched. The CDR3 totals 13 residues. The CDR3 reads CASSQLYRGGYTF. In DNA form, the CDR3 reads TGCGCCAGCAGCCAACTTTACAGGGGCGGCTACACCTTC.

The chain uses TRBV5-4 and TRBJ2-2; D is perhaps TRBD2 (6 bases). Germline CDR1 and CDR2: SGHNT and YYREEE (reference sequence). Deletions cut 3 bases from V and 3 bases from J, with 15 bases between. The CDR3 totals 16 residues. For the CDR3, the DNA is TGTGCCAGCAGCTCATGGACTACACGAGACACCGGGGAGCTGTTTTTT. This codes for CASSSWTTRDTGELFF.

This clonotype appeared many times. The chain has TRBV11-1 and TRBJ2-2, with a weak D call TRBD1 (6 bases). Trimming shortened V by 5 bases and J by 8 bases, and 9 bases separated the two germline ends. The CDR3 consists of 12 residues. The V gene's germline CDR1 is SGHAT and CDR2 FQDESV (reference sequence). CDR3 amino acids: CASSRDRGELFF. The CDR3 nucleotides read TGTGCCAGCAGCCGCGACAGGGGGGAGCTGTTTTTT.

The chain has TRBV27 and TRBJ1-1, with D unclear. The length of the CDR3 is 13 residues. Trimming took off 0 bases at V and 5 bases at J, with 7 bases between the two ends. CDR1 is MNHEY and CDR2 is SMNVEV in the germline V gene (reference sequence). The CDR3: CASSLSGMTEAFF. DNA for the CDR3: TGTGCCAGCAGTTTATCGGGGATGACTGAAGCTTTCTTT.

This clonotype has more than one count but fewer than ten. The chain links TRBV20-1 to TRBJ1-2, with 7 bases matching TRBD1. CDR1 and CDR2 (germline): DFQATT, SNEGSKA (reference sequence). The CDR3 contains 18 residues. The junction had 20 bases not matched to a gene; V was cut back by 0 bases and J by 7 bases. The CDR3 loop is CSARDDTFPLQGITGYTF. As DNA, the CDR3 is TGCAGTGCTAGAGATGACACCTTCCCTTTACAGGGGATTACTGGCTACACCTTC.

The chain combines TRBV5-5 with TRBJ1-1; D might be TRBD1 (5 bases). This CDR3 is built from 16 residues. Trimming removed 5 bases from V and 3 bases from J, with 20 bases in between. Per the germline V gene, CDR1 is SGHKS and CDR2 is YYEKEE (reference sequence). CDR3 bases: TGTGCCAGCAGGGAACCCACGGGACGCCGGTACACTGAAGCTTTCTTT. Its protein is CASREPTGRRYTEAFF.

The chain combines TRBV19 with TRBJ1-1; D may be TRBD1 (5 bases). CDR1 and CDR2 (germline): LNHDA, SQIVND (reference sequence). The V gene lost 11 bases and the J gene lost 0 bases, with 31 bases spanning the gap. This CDR3 has 19 residues. CDR3 bases: TGTGCCGTCGCAATTCCCGGGACCTCTAGTTATGGAATGAACACTGAAGCTTTCTTT. It yields the protein CAVAIPGTSSYGMNTEAFF.

This clonotype was found many times. This sequence joins TRBV2 and TRBJ1-2; no reliable D call. This CDR3 comprises 12 residues. CDR1 is SNHLY, CDR2 FYNNEI, per germline. V shed 5 bases and J shed 7 bases, with 11 bases lying between them. For the CDR3, the DNA is TGTGCCAGCAGTTCTGACATCCCTGGCTACACCTTC. It codes for CASSSDIPGYTF.

V and J are TRBV10-3 and TRBJ2-7; 9 nucleotides align to TRBD1. The CDR3 loop spans 15 amino acids. With 6 bases clipped from V and 0 bases from J, the junction kept 6 bases outside the gene matches. Germline V gene sequence: CDR1 ENHRY, CDR2 SYGVKD. The CDR3 region has the DNA TGTGCCATCAGGATCACGACAGGGGGCTCCTACGAGCAGTACTTC. It yields the protein CAIRITTGGSYEQYF.

J is TRBJ2-1 and V is TRBV10-3, with 14 bases that match TRBD2. The CDR3 length is 17 residues. The V and J ends lost 11 bases and 4 bases, in that order; junction bases with no gene match: 13. Germline CDR1 and CDR2: ENHRY and SYGVKD. The CDR3: CAVTGTSGSRGYNEQFF. The CDR3 DNA is TGTGCCGTGACCGGGACTAGCGGGAGTAGAGGATACAATGAGCAGTTCTTC.

V gene TRBV29-1 combines with J gene TRBJ1-1; perhaps TRBD1 as D (5 bases). V lost 8 bases and J lost 3, with 13 bases in between. CDR1 is SQVTM and CDR2 is ANQGSEA in the germline V gene. CDR3 length equals 12 residues. Written as DNA, the CDR3 is TGCAGCTTGCTACAGGCGGACACTGAAGCTTTCTTT. Its protein is CSLLQADTEAFF. The full variable domain, completed using reference TRBV29-1 and TRBJ1-1, is SAVISQKPSRDICQRGTSLTIQCQVDSQVTMMFWYRQQPGQSLTLIATANQGSEATYESGFVIDKFPISRPNLTFSTLTVSNMSPEDSSIYLCSLLQADTEAFFGQGTRLTVV.

This clonotype showed up many times. This chain uses TRBV7-4 with TRBJ2-2; no reliable D call. Trimming left V 6 bases short and J 3 bases short, with 8 bases between. Germline values: CDR1 SGHVT, CDR2 SQSDAQ. CDR3 size: 13 residues. CDR3: CASSHGDTGELFF. The CDR3 coding sequence is TGTGCCAGCAGTCATGGGGACACCGGGGAGCTGTTTTTT.